At least ten counts were recorded for the clone carrying this T cell receptor beta chain. The record originates from a study of prognosis after radiotherapy for stage I lung cancer. Across the whole study: Several of the patients had squamous cell carcinoma tumors, while about a dozen had adenocarcinoma tumors.

V lost 6 bases and J 7 bases, leaving 22 bases between the germline ends. Per germline, CDR1 DFQATT and CDR2 SNEGSKA (reference sequence). The CDR3 totals 15 residues. Multiplex PCR, run in two rounds, amplified TCR beta CDR3 from genomic DNA. First-round PCR amplification was performed with primers specific to each TRBV and TRBJ gene. One entry per CDR3 protein results from TCRdb running MiXCR on the multiplex PCR reads. The repertoire holds some 20,000 distinct CDR3 sequences, with roughly 40% as singletons. V is TRBV20-1 and J is TRBJ2-1, with D perhaps TRBD2 (6 bases). This receptor was obtained from a donor aged 50 or older with non-small cell lung cancer. Sequencing was performed on PBMCs, taken before or after stereotactic body radiation therapy (not recorded which). CDR3: CSAIGAGLSANEQFF. As DNA, the CDR3 is TGCAGTGCGATAGGGGCGGGACTGTCCGCTAATGAGCAGTTCTTC.